This TCR beta chain was documented in a study of T-cell memory formation after mild COVID-19. To note about this clonotype: Its specificity is not known.

General study results and limits: The CD4+ clones that contracted clustered mainly within CM and EM, and the CD8+ clones concentrated in EMRA.

From 5'RACE with constant-segment primers came TCR alpha and TCR beta cDNA libraries that carried sample barcodes and UMIs. TCRdb re-called the 5' RACE reads through MiXCR, storing one row per CDR3 protein. The sample includes approximately 430,000 distinct CDR3 sequences, 23% of them seen just once. Germline lookup yields CDR1 MNHNY and CDR2 SVGAGI (reference sequence). The CDR3 is 12 amino acids. The V end was cut by 2 bases, the J end by 8 bases, with 8 bases between. This chain connects TRBV6-6 to TRBJ2-3; D unresolved. Sequenced: PBMCs or a T cell subset sorted from them (not recorded which). The TCR comes from an adult woman who had mild COVID-19 (a few samples of this study predate the infection). Cell type and time point are not known. This CDR3 is CASSYERGTQYF. CDR3 DNA: TGTGCCAGCAGTTACGAGCGAGGTACGCAGTATTTT.